This T cell receptor beta chain was captured by sequencing in a study of T cells after yellow fever vaccination. Study results and limitations: Repertoires obtained by FACS sorting could include abundant clonotypes that entered as contaminants from the bulk population.

This clonotype appeared many times. Its antigen is unknown. TCRdb re-called the 5' RACE reads with MiXCR, one entry per CDR3 protein. The data contain fewer than 400,000 distinct CDR3 sequences, roughly 6.1% of them singletons. The CDR3 is 15 amino acids. Germline V CDR1 and CDR2: SGHTA, FQGNSA. With 5 bases clipped from V and 2 bases from J, the junction kept 8 bases outside the gene matches. Source: PBMCs, taken 5 days after the yellow fever booster vaccination. The rearrangement joins TRBV7-2 to TRBJ2-7; TRBD1 agrees at 8 bases. The source of this sequence is a man younger than 40 who received the YFV17D yellow fever vaccine. CDR3 DNA: TGTGCCAGCAGCCCCAGGACAGGGACACCCTACGAGCAGTACTTC. Translation gives CASSPRTGTPYEQYF.